The sequence of this T cell receptor beta chain was determined in a study of shared clonotypes between healthy human individuals. Findings and limits, study-wide: Compared with memory subsets, naive subsets generally had larger estimated richness. Expectations were that clonotype sharing among donors would be affected by sequencing depth. Across a handful of donors, naive CD4 shared 5% to 6%, naive CD8 3% to 3.5%, memory CD4 2% to 2.5%, memory CD8 about 0.4%.

The CDR3 sequence is 15 residues long. The germline V gene encodes CDR1 MDHEN and CDR2 SYDVKM. Trimming removed 1 base from V and 5 bases from J, with 12 bases in between. This table comes from immunoSEQ multiplex PCR, and its TCRdb copy is limited to in-frame clones, with some not included. The table includes hundreds of thousands of clones, approximately 96% detected once. Comments on this clone: Antigen specificity is unknown.

Positive CCR7 selection of CD45RO-negative cells yielded the naive CD8 cells, and terminally differentiated effector memory CD45RA+ cells were excluded. Donation came from healthy HIV-negative adults that had no recent acute infections or vaccinations. This clonotype was sampled from a woman in her thirties in good health. The sample was naive CD8+ T cells sorted from blood. The chain has TRBV28 and TRBJ2-1; D is perhaps TRBD1 (6 bases). CDR3 amino acids: CASSLFWTANNEQFF. Here the CDR3 DNA reads TGTGCCAGCAGTTTATTCTGGACAGCCAACAATGAGCAGTTCTTC.